One sample yielded the 18 T cell receptor beta chains listed below, sequenced in a study of blood T cell repertoires in COVID-19. TCRdb's copy holds only in-frame clones and misses some; the assay was immunoSEQ multiplex PCR. The data contain roughly 130,000 clones, 82% of them singletons. Sequencing was performed on peripheral blood. These receptors were obtained from a woman in her 70s with acute or convalescent COVID-19.

The gene calls are TRBV2 and TRBJ1-6; 8 bases align to TRBD1. CDR3 length equals 18 residues. Germline loops: CDR1 SNHLY, CDR2 FYNNEI. V lost 5 bases to trimming and J lost 0 bases; unmatched junction nucleotides: 9. The CDR3 DNA follows: TGTGCCAGCAGTAGGACAGGGAGTAAAGTCTCCTATAATTCACCCCTCCACTTT. Translated: CASSRTGSKVSYNSPLHF.

V usage is TRBV4-1 and J usage is TRBJ1-3, with 8 bases fitting TRBD1. Germline-derived CDR1 and CDR2 are MGHRA and YSYEKL. J lost 6 bases, V lost 4 bases, and 8 bases had no gene match. CDR3 length: 15 amino acids. The CDR3 nucleotides read TGCGCCAGCAGCCTATCTCACAGGGGGGAAAACACCATATATTTT. This gives the protein CASSLSHRGENTIYF.

The V and J genes are TRBV11-3 and TRBJ1-3, with a possible D match to TRBD1 (5 bases). V was pared by 3 bases and J by 2 bases, with 14 bases between. The CDR3 is 16 amino acids. Germline CDR1 is SGHNT and CDR2 is YENEEA. In DNA, the CDR3 is TGTGCCAGCAGCTTTGGAGGGGATAGTGCTGGAAACACCATATATTTT. This sequence encodes CASSFGGDSAGNTIYF.

The chain carries TRBV7-9 and TRBJ1-6, with 7 bases fitting TRBD1. The ends lost 1 base at V and 9 bases at J; junction bases unmatched: 3. Germline lookup yields CDR1 SEHNR and CDR2 FQNEAQ (reference sequence). The CDR3 totals 14 residues. The CDR3 sequence is CASSLGQGVSPLHF. CDR3 nucleotide sequence: TGTGCCAGCAGCTTAGGACAGGGAGTTTCACCCCTCCACTTT.

This clone was counted once. The V call is TRBV3-1 (or the pseudogene TRBV3-2), the J call TRBJ2-1, with 9 bases identical to TRBD2. The V and J ends lost 5 bases and 8 bases, in that order; junction bases with no gene match: 10. Germline values: CDR1 LGHDT, CDR2 YNNKEL (reference sequence). The CDR3 is made up of 15 amino acids. The CDR3 nucleotides are TGTGCCAGCAGCGACGCGGGGGGGCCACACGATGAGCAGTTCTTC. Protein: CASSDAGGPHDEQFF.

This sequence joins TRBV24-1 and TRBJ2-1; 12 nucleotides align to TRBD2. CDR1 and CDR2 from the germline V gene are KGHDR and SFDVKD. This CDR3 comprises 15 residues. J lost 4 bases, V lost 6 bases, and 3 bases had no gene match. This CDR3 reads CATSIGLAGYNEQFF. CDR3 DNA sequence: TGTGCCACCAGTATTGGACTAGCGGGATACAATGAGCAGTTCTTC.

V gene TRBV5-6 combines with J gene TRBJ1-1, with D hard to call. The CDR3 is 12 amino acids. V shed 2 bases and J shed 4 bases, with 6 bases lying between them. The V gene's germline CDR1 is SGHDT and CDR2 YYEEEE. The DNA for the CDR3 is TGTGCCAGCAGCTTTTCTGTCACTGAAGCTTTCTTT. It codes for CASSFSVTEAFF.

J is TRBJ2-5 and V is TRBV30, with TRBD2 matching 12 bases. The length of the CDR3 is 16 residues. V shed 2 bases, J shed 3 bases, and the junction held 7 bases outside the gene matches. Germline lookup yields CDR1 GTSNPN and CDR2 SVGIG (reference sequence). CDR3 in amino acids: CAWSPGWTSGKETQYF. The CDR3 DNA sequence: TGTGCCTGGAGTCCGGGCTGGACTAGCGGGAAAGAGACCCAGTACTTC.

This clone was seen a few times. V usage is TRBV7-9 and J usage is TRBJ1-1, with D unresolved. Germline assignment: CDR1 SEHNR and CDR2 FQNEAQ (reference sequence). CDR3 size: 13 residues. With 0 bases removed from V and 0 bases from J, the gap between germline ends came to 2 bases. The CDR3 protein is CASSLAMNTEAFF. The CDR3 region has the DNA TGTGCCAGCAGCTTAGCTATGAACACTGAAGCTTTCTTT.

The chain couples TRBV7-9 to TRBJ1-3; D possibly corresponds to TRBD1 (5 bases). CDR1 and CDR2 (germline): SEHNR, FQNEAQ (reference sequence). The CDR3 runs to 13 residues. V was trimmed by 5 bases and J by 1 base, leaving 6 bases between them. CDR3 residues: CASSQGSGNTIYF. The CDR3 DNA reads TGTGCCAGCAGCCAGGGATCTGGAAACACCATATATTTT.

The genes are TRBV6-2 or TRBV6-3 and TRBJ1-1, with D maybe TRBD1 (5 bases). Germline V gives CDR1 MNHEY, CDR2 SVGEGT. V was cut by 4 bases and J by 3 bases, with 9 bases left in between. This CDR3 comprises 13 residues. CDR3 residues: CASSSRQYTEAFF. CDR3 nucleotide sequence: TGTGCCAGCAGTTCCCGACAGTACACTGAAGCTTTCTTT.

The chain joins TRBV2 to TRBJ1-6; 7 positions match TRBD1. Trimming at V came to 4 bases and at J to 6 bases, leaving 6 bases not matched to a gene. From germline, CDR1 is SNHLY and CDR2 FYNNEI. The length of the CDR3 is 15 residues. This CDR3 is CASSVSRDSNSPLHF. The CDR3 nucleotides read TGTGCCAGCAGTGTTTCCCGGGACAGTAATTCACCCCTCCACTTT.

V usage is TRBV27 and J usage is TRBJ2-5, with a possible D match to TRBD2 (6 bases). Germline V gene sequence: CDR1 MNHEY, CDR2 SMNVEV (reference sequence). The CDR3 totals 14 residues. Trimming left V 5 bases short and J 5 bases short, with 15 bases between. The CDR3 sequence is CASSALTSRETQYF. CDR3 DNA sequence: TGTGCCAGCAGTGCCTTGACTAGTAGGGAGACCCAGTACTTC.

The table lists this clone with a few counts. V gene TRBV15 combines with J gene TRBJ2-3; TRBD2 matches at 9 bases. The trim removed 1 base at V and 1 base at J, leaving 6 bases unmatched. From germline, CDR1 is LNHNV and CDR2 YYDKDF (reference sequence). This CDR3 has 17 amino acids. The CDR3 region is CATSRGQVAGGTDTQYF. Here the CDR3 DNA reads TGTGCCACCAGCAGAGGTCAGGTAGCGGGGGGCACAGATACGCAGTATTTT.

This rearrangement joins TRBV28 to TRBJ1-2, with D perhaps TRBD1 (5 bases). Germline CDR1 reads MDHEN; CDR2 reads SYDVKM. The germline V and J ends were trimmed by 6 bases and 1 base, with 9 bases remaining between them. This CDR3 is built from 13 residues. The CDR3 DNA reads as TGTGCCAGCAGCCTGACAGTTAACTATGGCTACACCTTC. Its translation: CASSLTVNYGYTF.

This clone has just a few counts. V is TRBV29-1 and J is TRBJ1-2, with D possibly TRBD1 on 6 matching bases. V lost 5 bases, J lost 2 bases, and 18 bases lay in between. The CDR3 is made up of 15 amino acids. Germline V gives CDR1 SQVTM, CDR2 ANQGSEA. In nucleotides, the CDR3 is TGCAGCGTTTCTCCTACAGGGCTAAGCAACTATGGCTACACCTTC. This sequence encodes CSVSPTGLSNYGYTF.

The rearrangement links TRBV7-2 to TRBJ2-5; D is perhaps TRBD1 (5 bases). V was trimmed by 1 base and J by 4 bases, leaving 10 bases between them. This CDR3 has 14 residues. The germline V gene has CDR1 SGHTA and CDR2 FQGNSA. The CDR3: CASSLDRYLETQYF. CDR3 in DNA: TGTGCCAGCAGCTTAGACAGGTACCTAGAGACCCAGTACTTC.

The CDR3 DNA reads TGTGCCAGCAGCTTGGAGCTAGCCGCCAATGAGCAGTTCTTC. Residues: CASSLELAANEQFF. V is TRBV5-5 and J is TRBJ2-1, with D maybe TRBD2 (5 bases). The CDR3 is made up of 14 amino acids. Germline CDR1 SGHKS, CDR2 YYEKEE (reference sequence). The ends were cut back, 0 bases at V and 6 bases at J, with 10 bases in the middle. The variable domain in full, completed from reference TRBV5-5 and TRBJ2-1, reads DAGVTQSPTHLIKTRGQQVTLRCSPISGHKSVSWYQQVLGQGPQFIFQYYEKEERGRGNFPDRFSARQFPNYSSELNVNALLLGDSALYLCASSLELAANEQFFGPGTRLTVL.